The entry that follows covers one T cell receptor beta chain sequence. Its specificity is not known. This record belongs to a study of beta chain features in type 1 diabetes. Study observations and caveats: Sequencing used cDNA, and cells with high TCR expression could therefore be over-represented.

The CDR3 has 15 amino acids. Trimming removed 5 bases at V and 6 bases at J, with 18 bases between. In germline, CDR1 is SEHNR, CDR2 FQNEAQ (reference sequence). Isolated RNA was reverse transcribed in full, so expressed TCRB transcripts were sequenced. Sequencing used immunoSEQ multiplex PCR; TCRdb keeps in-frame clones, though not all of them. The sample contains around 280,000 clones, 7.5% to 9.5% of which appear only once. The receptor was isolated from a young woman in good health. The specimen sequenced was central memory CD4+ T cells from blood. V usage is TRBV7-9 and J usage is TRBJ2-3, with no clear D. CDR3 region: CASSPTSILSDTQYF. CDR3 in DNA: TGTGCCAGCAGCCCCACATCCATTCTGTCCGATACGCAGTATTTT.